This T cell receptor (beta chain) was identified in a study of cytomegalovirus exposure and HLA in healthy donors. As for the study in general: Within an early data release were tens of millions of unique TCRs drawn from HLA-typed donors.

This CDR3 spans 16 amino acids. From germline, CDR1 is MNHEY and CDR2 SMNVEV (reference sequence). Trimming left V 3 bases short and J 1 base short, with 15 bases between. PCR involved 60 Vbeta and 13 Jbeta primers. Clones were read by immunoSEQ multiplex PCR, and TCRdb kept only the in-frame ones, dropping some. The profile shows about 190,000 clones, approximately 80% of them singletons. The sequence came from a woman aged 25 to 39 in good health and CMV-seronegative. Sequencing input: PBMCs. The chain carries TRBV27 and TRBJ1-1; D possibly corresponds to TRBD1 (5 bases). The CDR3: CASSFHVTGPNTEAFF. The DNA for the CDR3 is TGTGCCAGCAGTTTCCATGTCACAGGCCCGAACACTGAAGCTTTCTTT.